This TCR beta chain was sequenced in a study of human T cells and chemical hapten exposure. The wider study: Patch testing was performed with 0.01% DPC on the upper back, with reading at 6 days. Regarding the study as a whole: Significantly more large CDR3 similarity clusters were formed by expanded TCRs than by controls. Donors' alopecia may make their immune response differ from healthy people's.

In germline, CDR1 is SNHLY, CDR2 FYNNEI. The CDR3 consists of 14 residues. Trimming left V 3 bases short and J 13 bases short, with 19 bases between. Time point noted: patch test 2, 6 weeks after DPC sensitization. The sample's treatment: therapeutic diphenylcyclopropenone sensitization with weekly scalp DPC. One entry per CDR3 protein, called by TCRdb with MiXCR from the RACE reads. The table lists roughly 84,000 distinct CDR3 sequences, more than 9% of them singletons. Remarks on this clonotype: No antigen is known for it.

V is TRBV2 and J is TRBJ2-1, with D hard to call. This specimen was whole blood, taken in connection with sensitization to the hapten diphenylcyclopropenone (DPC). This receptor was obtained from a woman aged 45-59 years with alopecia areata. Some clones in this sample may be carry-over from other donors' samples. Here the CDR3 DNA reads TGTGCCAGCAGTGAGAGGCAAACCCGAAGAGAACAGTTCTTC. This translates into CASSERQTRREQFF.